These 28 T cell receptor beta chains came from one sample sequenced in a study of T cell responses to AZD1222 COVID-19 vaccine. Some clones are missing from TCRdb's copy, which holds only in-frame ones; the method was immunoSEQ multiplex PCR. The data hold about 140,000 clones, with around 90% observed a single time. Sequenced here: peripheral blood, sampled 28 days after the second dose of the MenACWY control vaccine. These receptors all stem from an adult who received the MenACWY meningococcal vaccine as a control.

The chain recombines TRBV5-1 with TRBJ1-1; the match to TRBD1 covers 7 bases. With V trimmed by 4 bases and J by 5 bases, 11 bases remained unmatched. Germline V gene data show CDR1 as SGHRS and CDR2 as YFSETQ. The CDR3 covers 15 residues. The CDR3 bases are TGCGCCAGCAGCCTCTCGACAGCAGGGGGGACTGAAGCTTTCTTT. Protein: CASSLSTAGGTEAFF.

This clone was found once. The chain links TRBV5-4 to TRBJ1-1; D ambiguous. Germline V lookup: CDR1 SGHNT, CDR2 YYREEE (reference sequence). The CDR3 extends over 15 amino acids. Trimming pared 2 bases from V and 1 base from J, leaving 12 bases between. CDR3 nucleotides: TGTGCCAGCAGCTTCGCCACCGTTGGGAACACTGAAGCTTTCTTT. This codes for CASSFATVGNTEAFF.

This clone has just one count. The J gene is TRBJ2-7, the V gene TRBV28; TRBD2 matches 13 bases. Germline V CDR1 and CDR2: MDHEN, SYDVKM. Trimming cost V 4 bases and J 4 bases; bases outside gene matches: 13. The CDR3 is 18 amino acids. DNA of the CDR3: TGTGCCAGCAGTTCAGCCATAGGACTAGCGGGGGTGGATTACGAGCAGTACTTC. Amino acids: CASSSAIGLAGVDYEQYF.

This chain uses TRBV7-2 with TRBJ2-2; perhaps TRBD1 as D (5 bases). This CDR3 is built from 14 residues. CDR1 and CDR2 from the germline V gene are SGHTA and FQGNSA. The V end lost 1 base, the J end lost 7 bases, and 10 bases lay between the germline ends. The CDR3 coding sequence is TGTGCCAGCAGCTTAGGGCAGGGCCTCGGGGAGCTGTTTTTT. It yields the protein CASSLGQGLGELFF.

This clone was counted between two and nine times. This chain's CDR3 is CSASWGSEKLFF. CDR3 nucleotide sequence: TGCAGTGCTAGTTGGGGTAGTGAAAAACTGTTTTTT. The chain employs TRBV20-1 and TRBJ1-4; D is undetermined. CDR1 and CDR2 from the germline V gene are DFQATT and SNEGSKA (reference sequence). The V and J ends lost 3 bases and 7 bases respectively, with 9 bases between them. The CDR3 is made up of 12 amino acids.

A word on this clone: Other DNA sequences in this specimen translate into the identical CDR3. V is TRBV18 and J is TRBJ2-3, with no clear D. The CDR3 is 13 residues long. Trimming stripped 3 bases from V and 1 base from J, with 5 bases between. CDR1 and CDR2 (germline): KGHSH, LQKENI. Here the CDR3 DNA reads TGTGCCAGCTCACCTAGAGGCACAGATACGCAGTATTTT. Its translation: CASSPRGTDTQYF. Using reference TRBV18 and TRBJ2-3 for the parts outside the CDR3, the full variable domain is NAGVMQNPRHLVRRRGQEARLRCSPMKGHSHVYWYRQLPEEGLKFMVYLQKENIIDESGMPKERFSAEFPKEGPSILRIQQVVRGDSAAYFCASSPRGTDTQYFGPGTRLTVL.

This clone was detected only a few times. V usage is TRBV30 and J usage is TRBJ1-5; D might be TRBD1 (6 bases). The CDR3 spans 13 residues. Trimming left V 5 bases short and J 0 bases short, with 8 bases between. The germline CDR1 and CDR2 sequences are GTSNPN and SVGIG (reference sequence). The CDR3 reads CAWGQYSNQPQHF. The CDR3 DNA reads TGTGCCTGGGGACAGTATAGCAATCAGCCCCAGCATTTT.

This clone is a singleton in its sample. This chain links TRBV30 with TRBJ1-4; D gene ambiguous. The length of the CDR3 is 12 residues. Between the trimmed V and J ends, which lost 3 bases and 4 bases, there was a span of 6 bases. The germline V gene encodes CDR1 GTSNPN and CDR2 SVGIG (reference sequence). CDR3 loop: CAWRRNNEKLFF. The DNA of the CDR3 is TGTGCCTGGAGGAGAAATAATGAAAAACTGTTTTTT.

This chain links TRBV28 with TRBJ2-1; 7 bases agree with TRBD1. Germline V gene data show CDR1 as MDHEN and CDR2 as SYDVKM. The V segment lost 6 bases and the J segment 4 bases; nucleotides outside the gene matches: 9. The CDR3 sequence is 15 residues long. The CDR3 coding sequence is TGTGCCAGCAGGCTAAAGGGGGCCCAATACAATGAGCAGTTCTTC. Translation: CASRLKGAQYNEQFF.

The sample holds one count of this clone. The rearrangement joins TRBV19 to TRBJ2-6; D possibly corresponds to TRBD1 (5 bases). Germline CDR1 is LNHDA and CDR2 is SQIVND (reference sequence). The CDR3 contains 19 residues. V dropped 3 bases and J dropped 0 bases, with 18 bases sitting between them. The CDR3 nucleotides are TGTGCCAGTAGTATCGAAGACGGGCAGGGCCCCTCTGGGGCCAACGTCCTGACTTTC. As protein: CASSIEDGQGPSGANVLTF.

The V and J genes are TRBV6-6 and TRBJ1-5; maybe TRBD1 (5 bases). The germline V gene has CDR1 MNHNY and CDR2 SVGAGI (reference sequence). Trimming stripped 4 bases from V and 7 bases from J, with 17 bases between. The CDR3 sequence is 15 residues long. This CDR3 reads CASSLGRSIGQPQHF. In nucleotides, the CDR3 is TGTGCCAGCAGTTTGGGACGGAGCATAGGGCAGCCCCAGCATTTT.

The rearrangement uses TRBV19 and TRBJ1-1; 8 bases are a match to TRBD1. Germline-derived CDR1 and CDR2 are LNHDA and SQIVND (reference sequence). The V gene end was trimmed by 2 bases and the J gene end by 1 base; junction bases not matched to a gene: 9. This CDR3 contains 17 residues. The CDR3 reads CASSIKQGQEENTEAFF. The DNA for the CDR3 is TGTGCCAGTAGTATAAAACAGGGACAGGAGGAGAACACTGAAGCTTTCTTT.

This chain uses TRBV7-2 with TRBJ2-3, with no clear D. V lost 2 bases to trimming and J lost 2 bases, with 14 bases between them. From germline, CDR1 is SGHTA and CDR2 FQGNSA. The CDR3 extends over 16 amino acids. CDR3 sequence: CASSLQPLQATDTQYF. The CDR3 nucleotides are TGTGCCAGCAGCTTACAGCCACTCCAAGCCACAGATACGCAGTATTTT.

This clone occurred a few times. This chain connects TRBV28 to TRBJ2-1; D might be TRBD2 (5 bases). The CDR3 spans 15 residues. Germline CDR1 reads MDHEN; CDR2 reads SYDVKM. Trimming removed 6 bases from V and 5 bases from J, with 17 bases in between. CDR3 nucleotide sequence: TGTGCCAGCAGCCCCGGGATCAGCAAACACAATGAGCAGTTCTTC. It is translated as CASSPGISKHNEQFF.

This chain joins TRBV15 and TRBJ1-3; the D is unclear. The V and J ends lost 0 bases and 0 bases respectively, with 6 bases between them. The CDR3 covers 15 residues. CDR1 and CDR2 (germline): LNHNV, YYDKDF (reference sequence). In DNA, the CDR3 is TGTGCCACCAGCAGAGAGGCAGCCTCTGGAAACACCATATATTTT. Amino acids: CATSREAASGNTIYF.

The rearrangement joins TRBV5-1 to TRBJ1-3; the match to TRBD1 covers 9 bases. The CDR3 sequence is 15 residues long. CDR1 and CDR2 (germline): SGHRS, YFSETQ. Trimming at V came to 5 bases and at J to 2 bases, leaving 5 bases not matched to a gene. The chain's CDR3 is CASRPTGGAGNTIYF. The CDR3 bases are TGCGCCAGCAGGCCAACAGGGGGCGCTGGAAACACCATATATTTT.

The genes are TRBV11-3 and TRBJ1-2; D might be TRBD1 (6 bases). Trimming left V 5 bases short and J 4 bases short, with 14 bases between. Germline V gives CDR1 SGHNT, CDR2 YENEEA. CDR3 length: 14 amino acids. In DNA, the CDR3 is TGTGCCAGCAGCCCCCGGGGGCAGAGCTATGGCTACACCTTC. Translated, it gives CASSPRGQSYGYTF.

The rearrangement joins TRBV19 to TRBJ1-1, with D possibly TRBD1 on 6 matching bases. The CDR3 loop spans 14 amino acids. The V gene lost 5 bases and the J gene lost 5 bases, with 15 bases spanning the gap. Germline V lookup: CDR1 LNHDA, CDR2 SQIVND (reference sequence). CDR3 bases: TGTGCCAGTAGTCCGTATACAGGGAGGACTGAAGCTTTCTTT. Protein product: CASSPYTGRTEAFF. Full variable domain (remainder filled in from reference TRBV19 and TRBJ1-1): DGGITQSPKYLFRKEGQNVTLSCEQNLNHDAMYWYRQDPGQGLRLIYYSQIVNDFQKGDIAEGYSVSREKKESFPLTVTSAQKNPTAFYLCASSPYTGRTEAFFGQGTRLTVV.

The rearrangement joins TRBV28 to TRBJ1-2; D not certain. V shed 5 bases and J shed 4 bases, with 11 bases lying between them. From germline, CDR1 is MDHEN and CDR2 SYDVKM. CDR3 length equals 13 residues. The CDR3 sequence is CASSPIAGYGYTF. The CDR3 DNA sequence: TGTGCCAGCAGTCCGATAGCGGGCTATGGCTACACCTTC.

This sequence joins TRBV30 and TRBJ2-5; perhaps TRBD2 as D (5 bases). This CDR3 has 12 residues. Germline V gene sequence: CDR1 GTSNPN, CDR2 SVGIG (reference sequence). The germline V and J ends were trimmed by 6 bases and 6 bases, with 14 bases remaining between them. CDR3 in amino acids: CACPGPGKTQYF. The CDR3 DNA reads TGTGCCTGCCCCGGGCCCGGGAAGACCCAGTACTTC.

This sequence joins TRBV24-1 and TRBJ2-3; D uncertain. V lost 0 bases, J lost 5 bases, and 5 bases lay in between. The CDR3 is 13 residues long. Per germline, CDR1 KGHDR and CDR2 SFDVKD. The CDR3 sequence: CATSDLALDTQYF. DNA for the CDR3: TGTGCCACCAGTGATTTGGCGCTAGATACGCAGTATTTT.

This chain uses TRBV11-3 with TRBJ2-5; perhaps TRBD1 as D (5 bases). V lost 5 bases, J lost 4 bases, and 14 bases lay in between. CDR1 SGHNT and CDR2 YENEEA come from the germline V gene. The CDR3 extends over 14 amino acids. The CDR3 here is CASSLPQGPETQYF. CDR3 coding DNA: TGTGCCAGCAGCCTCCCCCAGGGCCCAGAGACCCAGTACTTC.

The chain carries TRBV7-3 and TRBJ2-3; D unresolved. CDR1 and CDR2 from the germline V gene are SGHTA and FQGTGA. The CDR3 length is 14 residues. V shed 5 bases and J shed 6 bases, with 15 bases lying between them. CDR3 coding DNA: TGTGCCAGCAGCAAATTCCCGGAGCCGGATACGCAGTATTTT. This codes for CASSKFPEPDTQYF. The full variable domain, its missing parts supplied by reference TRBV7-3 and TRBJ2-3, is GAGVSQTPSNKVTEKGKYVELRCDPISGHTALYWYRQSLGQGPEFLIYFQGTGAADDSGLPNDRFFAVRPEGSVSTLKIQRTERGDSAVYLCASSKFPEPDTQYFGPGTRLTVL.

The chain employs TRBV6-2 or TRBV6-3 and TRBJ2-7; TRBD2 matches at 14 bases. CDR3 length: 21 residues. V lost 2 bases, J lost 2 bases, and 17 bases stayed unmatched. CDR1 and CDR2 from the germline V gene are MNHEY and SVGEGT. The CDR3 is CASSYNVMGLAGVIRAYEQYF. The CDR3 DNA reads as TGTGCCAGCAGTTACAATGTTATGGGACTAGCGGGAGTTATACGGGCCTACGAGCAGTACTTC.

This chain connects TRBV5-1 to TRBJ2-3; 12 bases are shared with TRBD2. Trimming at V came to 3 bases and at J to 6 bases, leaving 11 bases not matched to a gene. CDR1 and CDR2 from the germline V gene are SGHRS and YFSETQ. The CDR3 is 17 amino acids. The CDR3 loop is CASSSRGLAGGPDTQYF. In nucleotides, the CDR3 is TGCGCCAGCAGCTCAAGGGGTCTAGCGGGAGGGCCGGATACGCAGTATTTT.

V is TRBV6-5 and J is TRBJ2-1, with D unclear. Looked up from germline, CDR1 is MNHEY and CDR2 is SVGAGI. CDR3 length equals 13 residues. Trimming removed 8 bases from V and 6 bases from J, with 14 bases in between. In DNA, the CDR3 is TGTGCCAGCTTTTCCGAACAGAGCAATGAGCAGTTCTTC. Translating gives CASFSEQSNEQFF.

The V and J genes are TRBV30 and TRBJ1-6; D is ambiguous. The CDR3 has 11 amino acids. V shed 3 bases and J shed 11 bases, with 8 bases lying between them. Germline values: CDR1 GTSNPN, CDR2 SVGIG (reference sequence). CDR3 residues: CAWREGAPLHF. The CDR3 DNA reads TGTGCCTGGAGGGAGGGAGCACCCCTCCACTTT.

This clone was detected once. This chain links TRBV7-3 with TRBJ2-1; possible D gene TRBD2, 5 bases. In germline, CDR1 is SGHTA, CDR2 FQGTGA. CDR3 length: 14 amino acids. V was pared by 0 bases and J by 6 bases, with 9 bases between. CDR3 loop: CASSLTSAGNEQFF. The DNA of the CDR3 is TGTGCCAGCAGCTTAACTAGCGCGGGCAATGAGCAGTTCTTC.